This TCR beta chain was identified during a study of identical twins. The table lists this clonotype with a few counts. Its cognate antigen is unknown. General observations from the study: Twins' surplus sharing was weaker for beta out-of-frame sequences. Among monozygotic twins, out-of-frame TCR alpha sharing exceeded what models predicted. The more abundant beta clonotypes in cord blood had fewer insertions, and memory repertoires did not show this.

cDNA molecules carried unique molecular identifiers, and template switching added a universal primer site. TCRdb called the 5' RACE reads again in MiXCR, with one record for every CDR3 protein. The repertoire holds 450,000 or so distinct CDR3 sequences, with roughly an eighth as singletons. The CDR3 is made up of 13 amino acids. Germline V lookup: CDR1 SGHDN, CDR2 FVKESK. V dropped 0 bases and J dropped 6 bases, with 6 bases sitting between them. These data also formed part of another study, on yellow fever vaccine responses in identical twins.

This clonotype was obtained from a woman aged 18-29 years in good health. The rearrangement uses TRBV14 and TRBJ2-1; no reliable D call. The source material was CD4+ T cells sorted from blood. DNA of the CDR3: TGTGCCAGCAGCCAAGAACTCCTCAATGAGCAGTTCTTC. Amino acids: CASSQELLNEQFF.